The 12 T cell receptor beta chains below were found in one sample sequenced in a study of blood T cells in healthy people across ages. A J-beta primer mix and a sample-barcoded 5' primer were used in a second PCR of about 7 to 12 cycles. TCRdb analysed the 5' RACE reads with MiXCR anew, one entry per CDR3 protein. The sample lists 800,000 to 950,000 distinct CDR3 sequences, around 48% occurring once. The sequenced sample was blood. The receptors were gathered from a man under 40 in good health.

This clonotype was seen a few times. The V gene is TRBV5-1, the J gene TRBJ2-1; D unclear. CDR3 length: 16 amino acids. Trimming took 0 bases from V and 1 from J, leaving 11 bases between them. CDR1 is SGHRS, CDR2 YFSETQ, per germline. CDR3 amino acids: CASSLEVEQSYNEQFF. The DNA for the CDR3 is TGCGCCAGCAGCTTGGAAGTGGAGCAGTCCTACAATGAGCAGTTCTTC.

The chain has TRBV5-1 and TRBJ1-1; TRBD1 matches 8 bases. V was pared by 4 bases and J by 5 bases, with 7 bases of the junction left unmatched. CDR3 size: 14 residues. Germline lookup yields CDR1 SGHRS and CDR2 YFSETQ. As DNA, the CDR3 is TGCGCCAGCAGCAACGGACAGGGTAGGACTGAAGCTTTCTTT. This sequence encodes CASSNGQGRTEAFF.

This clonotype was counted only a few times. This chain joins TRBV29-1 and TRBJ1-2; possible D gene TRBD1, 6 bases. Germline V gene lookup returns CDR1 SQVTM and CDR2 ANQGSEA. Trimming took 2 bases from V and 3 from J, leaving 22 bases between them. This CDR3 contains 17 residues. In DNA form, the CDR3 reads TGCAGCGTTGAATTTTCTCCAGGCAGGGGTAAGGACTATGGCTACACCTTC. Translation gives CSVEFSPGRGKDYGYTF.

J is TRBJ1-1 and V is TRBV2; TRBD1 is a possible D gene (6 bases). Trimming removed 6 bases at V and 1 base at J, with 12 bases between. CDR1 is SNHLY, CDR2 FYNNEI, per germline. The CDR3 loop spans 14 amino acids. CDR3 residues: CASRRTAANTEAFF. In nucleotides, the CDR3 is TGTGCCAGCAGACGGACAGCTGCGAACACTGAAGCTTTCTTT.

The chain links TRBV10-3 to TRBJ1-1; possible D gene TRBD1, 5 bases. The germline V gene has CDR1 ENHRY and CDR2 SYGVKD. This CDR3 is built from 13 residues. V was pared by 0 bases and J by 8 bases, with 10 bases between. The CDR3 region is CAISESGGTEAFF. CDR3 in DNA: TGTGCCATCAGTGAGTCGGGCGGGACGGAAGCTTTCTTT.

This chain uses TRBV9 with TRBJ2-7; 15 bases fit TRBD2. Germline values: CDR1 SGDLS, CDR2 YYNGEE. V gave up 4 bases and J gave up 2 bases; unmatched junction bases: 13. There are 19 residues in the CDR3. The CDR3 nucleotides read TGTGCCAGCAGCTCCCATCCGGGACTAGCGGGGGGATACACCTACGAGCAGTACTTC. Amino acid sequence: CASSSHPGLAGGYTYEQYF.

The count of this clonotype is one. The J gene is TRBJ2-3, the V gene TRBV29-1; 10 positions agree with TRBD2. V lost 1 base to trimming and J lost 2 bases; unmatched junction nucleotides: 6. Germline values: CDR1 SQVTM, CDR2 ANQGSEA. The length of the CDR3 is 16 residues. CDR3 loop: CSVEGLAGDPTDTQYF. The CDR3 DNA is TGCAGCGTTGAAGGGCTAGCGGGGGACCCCACAGATACGCAGTATTTT.

Concerning this clonotype itself: An end of the junction differs from the germline gene, which may be a read error. The chain has TRBV6-5 and TRBJ1-2, with D unclear. This CDR3 comprises 18 residues. Per germline, CDR1 MNHEY and CDR2 SVGAGI. CDR3 nucleotides: TGTACCAGCAGTTTGACGTATATGGGCGGGGAAGCGAACTATGGCTACACCTTC. Translated, it gives CTSSLTYMGGEANYGYTF.

The CDR3 nucleotides are TGTGCCAGCAGTGGACTAGACAAGCAGTATTTT. This codes for CASSGLDKQYF. The genes are TRBV12-3 or TRBV12-4 and TRBJ2-3, with TRBD2 matching over 7 bases. Germline trimming cut 5 bases from V and 11 bases from J; bases unmatched to any gene: 4. The CDR3 loop spans 11 amino acids.

This clonotype has only a few counts. This chain connects TRBV28 to TRBJ2-7, with 9 positions matching TRBD1. With V trimmed by 4 bases and J by 2 bases, 3 bases remained unmatched. Germline assignment: CDR1 MDHEN and CDR2 SYDVKM. The CDR3 contains 14 residues. CDR3 residues: CASSWTGVTYEQYF. DNA of the CDR3: TGTGCCAGCAGTTGGACAGGGGTAACCTACGAGCAGTACTTC.

This clonotype occurred a few times. This chain uses TRBV20-1 with TRBJ2-1; unclear D gene. The CDR3 sequence is 12 residues long. CDR1 DFQATT and CDR2 SNEGSKA come from the germline V gene (reference sequence). Deletions cut 0 bases from V and 8 bases from J, with 8 bases between. The CDR3 bases are TGCAGTGCTAGAGATGACTCCTATGAGCAGTTCTTC. This codes for CSARDDSYEQFF.

The V call is TRBV5-6, the J call TRBJ1-4; D may be TRBD1 (6 bases). V shed 4 bases and J shed 2 bases, with 9 bases lying between them. The CDR3 loop spans 14 amino acids. Germline CDR1 and CDR2: SGHDT and YYEEEE. In DNA form, the CDR3 reads TGTGCCAGCAGCAGGGGGAGCACTAATGAAAAACTGTTTTTT. This translates into CASSRGSTNEKLFF.